This T cell receptor beta chain is from a study of blood T cell repertoires in COVID-19. Study at large: Researchers got acute and convalescent COVID-19 samples from the United States, Italy and Spain. Nucleic acid was either cDNA or gDNA, and it came from T cells, B-cell-depleted T cells, or PBMCs.

The repertoire was sequenced with immunoSEQ multiplex PCR; TCRdb's copy has only in-frame clones and lacks some. The sample holds about 250,000 clones, 89% seen once. The V gene end was trimmed by 2 bases and the J gene end by 2 bases; junction bases not matched to a gene: 10. The V gene's germline CDR1 is SQVTM and CDR2 ANQGSEA. CDR3 length equals 16 residues. The chain is built from TRBV29-1 and TRBJ2-3; 7 nucleotides agree with TRBD2. Material: peripheral blood. This sequence was found in a woman between 40 and 50 years old who had recovered from COVID-19. The CDR3 nucleotides are TGCAGCGTTGAACTAGGGGACCTAGCGGTCACAGATACGCAGTATTTT. Translated: CSVELGDLAVTDTQYF.